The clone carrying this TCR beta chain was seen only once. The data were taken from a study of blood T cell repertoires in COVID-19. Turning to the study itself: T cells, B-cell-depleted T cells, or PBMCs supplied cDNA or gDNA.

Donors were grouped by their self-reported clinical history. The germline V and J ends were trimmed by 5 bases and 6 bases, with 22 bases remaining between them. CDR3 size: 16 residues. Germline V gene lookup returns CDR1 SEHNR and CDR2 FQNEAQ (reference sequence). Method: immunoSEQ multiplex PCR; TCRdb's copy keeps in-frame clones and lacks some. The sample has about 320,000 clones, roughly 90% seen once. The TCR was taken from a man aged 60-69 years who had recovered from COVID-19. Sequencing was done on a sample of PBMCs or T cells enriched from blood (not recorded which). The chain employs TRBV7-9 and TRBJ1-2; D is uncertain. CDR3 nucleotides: TGTGCCAGCAGCCCCCGAGGGCCGCCGGGCGAGGATGGCTACACCTTC. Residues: CASSPRGPPGEDGYTF.